This T cell receptor beta chain was recovered during a study of breast tumors, draining lymph nodes, adjacent tissues. Study-level points and caveats: Tumors had less TCR diversity than lymph nodes, more than nontumor tissue. Compared with basal-like, luminal-like tumors shared significantly more repertoire with nontumor tissue.

Breast cancer patients provided tissue from their axillary draining lymph nodes. Per germline, CDR1 KGHSH and CDR2 LQKENI. V dropped 6 bases and J dropped 7 bases, with 12 bases sitting between them. This CDR3 contains 12 residues. In TCRdb, the multiplex PCR reads were re-called with MiXCR into one record per CDR3 protein. The sample has about 170,000 distinct CDR3 sequences, 33% seen once. Points on this clonotype: What it recognizes is unknown.

The TCR comes from a female donor with breast cancer. Some clones in this sample may be carry-over from other donors' samples. Sequences were obtained from axillary lymph node tissue. The rearrangement joins TRBV18 to TRBJ1-1; D gene unclear. DNA of the CDR3: TGTGCCAGCTCCCCTTTGGCAGTTGAAGCTTTCTTT. Its protein is CASSPLAVEAFF.